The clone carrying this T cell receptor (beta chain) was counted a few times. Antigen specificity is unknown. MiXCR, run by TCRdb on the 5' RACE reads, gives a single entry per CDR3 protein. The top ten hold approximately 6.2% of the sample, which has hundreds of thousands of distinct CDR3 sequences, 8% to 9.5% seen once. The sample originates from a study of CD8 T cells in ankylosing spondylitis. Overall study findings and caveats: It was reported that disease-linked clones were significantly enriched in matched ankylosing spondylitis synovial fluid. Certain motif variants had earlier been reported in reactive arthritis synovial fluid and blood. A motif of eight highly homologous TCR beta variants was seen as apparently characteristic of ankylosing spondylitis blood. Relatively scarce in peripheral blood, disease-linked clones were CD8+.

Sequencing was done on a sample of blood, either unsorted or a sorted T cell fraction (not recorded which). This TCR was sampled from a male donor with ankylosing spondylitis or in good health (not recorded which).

This CDR3 reads CSARGGLAGGNAFF. The CDR3 DNA is TGCAGTGCTAGAGGGGGGCTAGCGGGAGGGAATGCGTTCTTC. The chain has TRBV20-1 and TRBJ2-1, with 12 bases lining up with TRBD2. This CDR3 has 14 residues. Trimming at V came to 1 base and at J to 15 bases, leaving 10 bases not matched to a gene. The germline gives CDR1 DFQATT, CDR2 SNEGSKA (reference sequence).